The 15 T cell receptor beta chains below come from one sample, sequenced in a study of blood T cell repertoires in COVID-19. TCRdb keeps only in-frame clones here, not all; method: immunoSEQ multiplex PCR. The repertoire holds about 55,000 clones, 75% to 95% seen once, with 6.5% in the top ten. The specimen sequenced was peripheral blood. These receptor sequences come from a man over 45 with active COVID-19.

The chain combines TRBV19 with TRBJ1-1; D is ambiguous. CDR1 and CDR2 from the germline V gene are LNHDA and SQIVND (reference sequence). V shed 1 base and J shed 5 bases, with 11 bases lying between them. The CDR3 sequence is 14 residues long. CDR3 region: CASSIGPGGTEAFF. For the CDR3, the DNA is TGTGCCAGTAGTATAGGTCCCGGCGGGACTGAAGCTTTCTTT. Full variable domain (remainder filled in from reference TRBV19 and TRBJ1-1): DGGITQSPKYLFRKEGQNVTLSCEQNLNHDAMYWYRQDPGQGLRLIYYSQIVNDFQKGDIAEGYSVSREKKESFPLTVTSAQKNPTAFYLCASSIGPGGTEAFFGQGTRLTVV.

This clone was found once. The rearrangement links TRBV5-4 to TRBJ2-5; 10 bases align to TRBD2. The CDR3 runs 15 residues. CDR1 SGHNT and CDR2 YYREEE come from the germline V gene (reference sequence). The trim removed 2 bases at V and 0 bases at J, leaving 1 base unmatched. CDR3: CASSFGTSDQETQYF. Written as DNA, the CDR3 is TGTGCCAGCAGCTTCGGGACTAGCGACCAAGAGACCCAGTACTTC. Drawing the rest from reference TRBV5-4 and TRBJ2-5, the complete variable domain is ETGVTQSPTHLIKTRGQQVTLRCSSQSGHNTVSWYQQALGQGPQFIFQYYREEENGRGNFPPRFSGLQFPNYSSELNVNALELDDSALYLCASSFGTSDQETQYFGPGTRLLVL.

The V gene is TRBV5-6, the J gene TRBJ2-1, with 8 bases matching TRBD1. V shed 2 bases and J 3 bases; nucleotides not matched to a gene: 10. The CDR3 runs 17 residues. Germline CDR1 reads SGHDT; CDR2 reads YYEEEE. CDR3 nucleotide sequence: TGTGCCAGCAGCTTAGTGACCGGGACAGGAGACTACAATGAGCAGTTCTTC. As protein: CASSLVTGTGDYNEQFF.

V usage is TRBV5-4 and J usage is TRBJ1-1; 12 positions match TRBD1. The CDR3 totals 16 residues. The V and J ends lost 3 bases and 4 bases, in that order; junction bases with no gene match: 7. From germline, CDR1 is SGHNT and CDR2 YYREEE (reference sequence). CDR3: CASSSLGQGAGTEAFF. In nucleotides, the CDR3 is TGTGCCAGCAGCTCCCTGGGACAGGGGGCGGGCACTGAAGCTTTCTTT. Filled out from reference TRBV5-4 and TRBJ1-1, the complete variable domain reads ETGVTQSPTHLIKTRGQQVTLRCSSQSGHNTVSWYQQALGQGPQFIFQYYREEENGRGNFPPRFSGLQFPNYSSELNVNALELDDSALYLCASSSLGQGAGTEAFFGQGTRLTVV.

As to this clone: It is unclear where the CDR3 begins or ends on the DNA, so no DNA is shown, and the CDR3 is as TCRdb lists it. V gene TRBV6-6 combines with J gene TRBJ2-2; no check of the table's D call, TRBD2, against the DNA was made. From germline, CDR1 is MNHNY and CDR2 SVGAGI (reference sequence). Counting both end residues, the CDR3 totals 13 amino acids. The CDR3 reads CASSTSGTGELFF.

This chain connects TRBV6-5 to TRBJ1-6, with 8 bases that match TRBD1. V lost 11 bases to trimming and J lost 7 bases; unmatched junction nucleotides: 13. Germline loops: CDR1 MNHEY, CDR2 SVGAGI. CDR3 length: 15 residues. DNA of the CDR3: TGTGCCGCAGGGGGCCGGTCGGGAACAAATTCACCCCTCCACTTT. Amino acid sequence: CAAGGRSGTNSPLHF.

The chain recombines TRBV4-1 with TRBJ2-5, with 7 positions matching TRBD2. CDR3 length equals 15 residues. With V trimmed by 1 base and J by 4 bases, 6 bases remained unmatched. CDR1 is MGHRA and CDR2 is YSYEKL in the germline V gene. The CDR3 loop is CASSQGGGGRETQYF. CDR3 DNA: TGCGCCAGCAGCCAAGGCGGTGGCGGGAGAGAGACCCAGTACTTC.

This clone was counted once. The chain couples TRBV24-1 to TRBJ2-1; the D gene is possibly TRBD2 (5 bases). Germline CDR1 KGHDR, CDR2 SFDVKD. V lost 1 base and J lost 6, with 18 bases in between. CDR3 size: 17 residues. CDR3 in amino acids: CATSDFGRGRGPNEQFF. In DNA, the CDR3 is TGTGCCACCAGTGATTTCGGACGGGGAAGAGGTCCCAATGAGCAGTTCTTC.

This clone occurred a few times. This rearrangement joins TRBV16 to TRBJ1-2; D is possibly TRBD1 (5 bases). This CDR3 spans 11 amino acids. Per the germline V gene, CDR1 is KGHSY and CDR2 is FQNENV. V lost 8 bases, J lost 8 bases, and 12 bases lay in between. CDR3 amino acids: CASRQGRGYTF. In DNA form, the CDR3 reads TGTGCCAGCCGTCAGGGTCGAGGCTACACCTTC.

This clone is a singleton in its sample. This chain joins TRBV18 and TRBJ1-6; tentative D call: TRBD1 (5 bases). CDR1 and CDR2 (germline): KGHSH, LQKENI. V shed 4 bases and J shed 2 bases, with 12 bases lying between them. The CDR3 covers 16 residues. The CDR3 nucleotides are TGTGCCAGCTCACAGGGAAGGGGCGCCTATAATTCACCCCTCCACTTT. Protein: CASSQGRGAYNSPLHF.

This clone was observed a single time. The chain combines TRBV19 with TRBJ2-1, with 8 bases aligning to TRBD2. This CDR3 spans 14 amino acids. The germline V gene encodes CDR1 LNHDA and CDR2 SQIVND (reference sequence). V lost 9 bases and J lost 6; bases outside the gene matches: 10. In DNA form, the CDR3 reads TGTGCCAGCCACGGAGCGGGAGTCCCCAATGAGCAGTTCTTC. Translation: CASHGAGVPNEQFF.

The chain recombines TRBV5-8 with TRBJ2-7; D may be TRBD2 (5 bases). The germline gives CDR1 SGHTS, CDR2 YDEGEE. V lost 7 bases and J lost 6, with 20 bases in between. The CDR3 has 14 residues. The DNA of the CDR3 is TGTGCCAGCGTAGGCGCTTACTACGGAGGCGAGCAGTACTTC. Translated, it gives CASVGAYYGGEQYF.

In its sample, this clone was seen a few times. J is TRBJ2-2 and V is TRBV2; the match to TRBD2 covers 9 bases. V was pared by 7 bases and J by 8 bases, with 5 bases of the junction left unmatched. Germline V gene sequence: CDR1 SNHLY, CDR2 FYNNEI. This CDR3 has 13 amino acids. The CDR3 sequence is CASISSGMGELFF. CDR3 in DNA: TGTGCCAGCATATCTAGCGGGATGGGGGAGCTGTTTTTT.

V usage is TRBV24-1 and J usage is TRBJ2-1; TRBD2 matches at 9 bases. The CDR3 has 15 residues. CDR1 KGHDR and CDR2 SFDVKD come from the germline V gene. Germline trimming cut 8 bases from V and 6 bases from J; bases unmatched to any gene: 10. This chain's CDR3 is CATIPLAGRGNEQFF. The DNA of the CDR3 is TGTGCCACCATTCCGCTAGCGGGACGGGGCAATGAGCAGTTCTTC.

This chain uses TRBV2 with TRBJ2-1, with TRBD2 identical over 9 bases. The CDR3 consists of 14 residues. The germline V gene encodes CDR1 SNHLY and CDR2 FYNNEI. The junction had 5 bases not matched to a gene; V was cut back by 8 bases and J by 3 bases. DNA of the CDR3: TGTGCCAGCCACCTAGCGGGGTTCTACAATGAGCAGTTCTTC. It translates to CASHLAGFYNEQFF. Filled out from reference TRBV2 and TRBJ2-1, the complete variable domain reads EPEVTQTPSHQVTQMGQEVILRCVPISNHLYFYWYRQILGQKVEFLVSFYNNEISEKSEIFDDQFSVERPDGSNFTLKIRSTKLEDSAMYFCASHLAGFYNEQFFGPGTRLTVL.